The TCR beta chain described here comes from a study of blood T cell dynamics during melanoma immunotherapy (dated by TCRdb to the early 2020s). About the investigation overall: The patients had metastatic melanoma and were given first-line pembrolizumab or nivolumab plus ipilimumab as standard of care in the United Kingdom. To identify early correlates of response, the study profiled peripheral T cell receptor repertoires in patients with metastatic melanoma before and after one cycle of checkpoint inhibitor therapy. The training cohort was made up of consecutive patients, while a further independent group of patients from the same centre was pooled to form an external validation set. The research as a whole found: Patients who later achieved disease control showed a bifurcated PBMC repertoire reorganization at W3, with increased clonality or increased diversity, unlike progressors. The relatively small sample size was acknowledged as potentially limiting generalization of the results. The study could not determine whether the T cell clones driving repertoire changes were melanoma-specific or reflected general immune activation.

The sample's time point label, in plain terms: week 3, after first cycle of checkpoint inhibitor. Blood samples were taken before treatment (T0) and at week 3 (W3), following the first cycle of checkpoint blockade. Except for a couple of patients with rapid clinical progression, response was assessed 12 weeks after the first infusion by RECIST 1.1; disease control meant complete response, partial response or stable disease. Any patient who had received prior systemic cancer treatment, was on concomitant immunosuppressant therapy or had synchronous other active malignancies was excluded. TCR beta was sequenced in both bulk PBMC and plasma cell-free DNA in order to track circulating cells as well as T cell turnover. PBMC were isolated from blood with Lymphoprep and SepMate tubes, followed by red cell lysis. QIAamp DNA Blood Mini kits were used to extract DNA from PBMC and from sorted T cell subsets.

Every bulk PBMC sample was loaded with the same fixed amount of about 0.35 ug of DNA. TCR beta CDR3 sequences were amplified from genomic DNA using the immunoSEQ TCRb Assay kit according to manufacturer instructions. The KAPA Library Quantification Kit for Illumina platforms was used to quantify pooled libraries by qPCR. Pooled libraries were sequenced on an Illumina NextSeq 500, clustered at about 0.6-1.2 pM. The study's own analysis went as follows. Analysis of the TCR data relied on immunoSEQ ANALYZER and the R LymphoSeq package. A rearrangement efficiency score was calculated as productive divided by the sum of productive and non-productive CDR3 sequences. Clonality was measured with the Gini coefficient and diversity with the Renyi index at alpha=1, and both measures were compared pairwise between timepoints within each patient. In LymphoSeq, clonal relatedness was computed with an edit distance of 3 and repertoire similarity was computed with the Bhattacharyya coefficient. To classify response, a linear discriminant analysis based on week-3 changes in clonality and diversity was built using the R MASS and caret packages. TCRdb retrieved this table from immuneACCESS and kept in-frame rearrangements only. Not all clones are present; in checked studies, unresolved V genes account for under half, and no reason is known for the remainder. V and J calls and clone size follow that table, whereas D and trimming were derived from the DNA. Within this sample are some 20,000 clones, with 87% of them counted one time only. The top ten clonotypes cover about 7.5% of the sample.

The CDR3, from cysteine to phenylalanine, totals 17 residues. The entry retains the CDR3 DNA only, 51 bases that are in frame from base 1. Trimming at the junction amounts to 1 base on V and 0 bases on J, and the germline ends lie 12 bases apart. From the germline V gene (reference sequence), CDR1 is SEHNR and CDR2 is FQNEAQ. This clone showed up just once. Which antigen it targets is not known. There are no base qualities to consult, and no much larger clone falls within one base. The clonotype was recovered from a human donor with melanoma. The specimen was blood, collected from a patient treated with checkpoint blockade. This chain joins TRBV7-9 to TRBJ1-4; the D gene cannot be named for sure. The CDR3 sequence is CASSLVSVPSTNEKLFF. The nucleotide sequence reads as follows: TGTGCCAGCAGCTTAGTTTCAGTCCCCTCAACTAATGAAAAACTGTTTTTT.